These 30 T cell receptor beta chains originate from one sample sequenced in a study of T cells in Graves' hyperthyroidism and ophthalmopathy. Amplification yielded TCR beta CDR3 regions, with RNA transcripts as the source. The HTBI set primed first-round TCR CDR3 RT-PCR. TCRdb reanalysed the multiplex PCR reads using MiXCR and keeps one entry per CDR3 protein. The sample lists about 360,000 distinct CDR3 sequences, about 13% seen once, with around a tenth in the top ten. Sequences were obtained from blood. These receptor sequences come from a woman aged 18-29 years with Graves' hyperthyroidism.

This clonotype occurred a few times. V gene TRBV20-1 combines with J gene TRBJ2-1; 8 bases fit TRBD2. This CDR3 spans 16 amino acids. The ends lost 2 bases at V and 6 bases at J; junction bases unmatched: 12. The V gene's germline CDR1 is DFQATT and CDR2 SNEGSKA (reference sequence). The CDR3 DNA is TGCAGTGCTAGAAGTTCCGGGAGGGCCCTGGGCAATGAGCAGTTCTTC. Translating it yields CSARSSGRALGNEQFF.

The DNA for the CDR3 is TGTGCCACCAGTCGGTCTCTCCTAGGGGGCTACACCTTC. Its translation is CATSRSLLGGYTF. The gene calls are TRBV24-1 and TRBJ1-2, with no clear D. The germline CDR1 and CDR2 sequences are KGHDR and SFDVKD. V lost 6 bases and J lost 8, with 15 bases in between. This CDR3 is built from 13 residues.

This clonotype was seen at least ten times. Here the CDR3 reads CASSLVVYQETQYF. CDR3 in DNA: TGTGCCAGCAGCTTAGTGGTGTACCAAGAGACCCAGTACTTC. The chain links TRBV11-2 to TRBJ2-5, with D unresolved. The CDR3 sequence is 14 residues long. Deletions cut 1 base from V and 0 bases from J, with 6 bases between. The V gene's germline CDR1 is SGHAT and CDR2 FQNNGV.

The chain employs TRBV24-1 and TRBJ2-7; TRBD2 matches 7 bases. The germline V gene encodes CDR1 KGHDR and CDR2 SFDVKD. V lost 2 bases, J lost 3 bases, and 6 bases stayed unmatched. This CDR3 is built from 15 residues. DNA for the CDR3: TGTGCCACCAGTGATTCCTCAGCGGGATACTACGAGCAGTACTTC. Encoded protein: CATSDSSAGYYEQYF.

The rearrangement joins TRBV7-2 to TRBJ2-7, with D possibly being TRBD2 (5 bases). The CDR3 length is 16 residues. Germline assignment: CDR1 SGHTA and CDR2 FQGNSA. V lost 0 bases and J 0 bases, leaving 12 bases between the germline ends. CDR3 in amino acids: CASSLARVGSSYEQYF. In nucleotides, the CDR3 is TGTGCCAGCAGCTTAGCGAGGGTCGGTAGCTCCTACGAGCAGTACTTC. The variable domain in full, with the rest retrieved from reference TRBV7-2 and TRBJ2-7, is GAGVSQSPSNKVTEKGKDVELRCDPISGHTALYWYRQSLGQGLEFLIYFQGNSAPDKSGLPSDRFSAERTGGSVSTLTIQRTQQEDSAVYLCASSLARVGSSYEQYFGPGTRLTVT.

This clonotype was seen a single time. A much larger clone is a single base away; this may be a read error. The chain carries TRBV11-2 and TRBJ1-1; 8 bases are a match to TRBD1. J lost 6 bases, V lost 8 bases, and 5 bases had no gene match. There are 12 residues in the CDR3. From germline, CDR1 is SGHAT and CDR2 FQNNGV. CDR3 coding DNA: TGTGCCAGCGACAGGGGATGGGCTGAAGCTTTCTTT. Protein sequence: CASDRGWAEAFF.

This clonotype was seen many times. The J gene is TRBJ2-3, the V gene TRBV3-1; 8 nucleotides agree with TRBD2. V lost 0 bases to trimming and J lost 6 bases; unmatched junction nucleotides: 8. CDR1 is LGHDT, CDR2 YNNKEL, per germline (reference sequence). The CDR3 has 16 residues. Here the CDR3 reads CASSQENSGGRDTQYF. CDR3 nucleotides: TGTGCCAGCAGCCAAGAAAACAGCGGGGGTCGGGATACGCAGTATTTT.

This clonotype was seen at least ten times. The chain has TRBV4-3 and TRBJ2-1, with D hard to call. The CDR3 extends over 14 amino acids. Trimming took off 0 bases at V and 6 bases at J, with 9 bases between the two ends. Germline V gene data show CDR1 as LGHNA and CDR2 as YSLEER. The CDR3 nucleotides read TGCGCCAGCAGCCAAGATGGAAGTCGCAATGAGCAGTTCTTC. Translating gives CASSQDGSRNEQFF.

This clonotype was found many times. V gene TRBV27 combines with J gene TRBJ2-1; TRBD1 matches at 10 bases. The length of the CDR3 is 21 residues. Germline V lookup: CDR1 MNHEY, CDR2 SMNVEV (reference sequence). The V and J ends lost 2 bases and 0 bases, in that order; junction bases with no gene match: 16. This CDR3 reads CASSLPRGSGTGATSYNEQFF. The CDR3 DNA is TGTGCCAGCAGTTTACCCCGGGGGTCCGGGACAGGGGCTACCTCCTACAATGAGCAGTTCTTC.

This clonotype was observed at least ten times. The V and J genes are TRBV4-3 and TRBJ2-7, with TRBD2 identical over 10 bases. The CDR3 is made up of 16 amino acids. Per the germline V gene, CDR1 is LGHNA and CDR2 is YSLEER. Losses at the gene ends were 4 bases for V and 7 bases for J; bases not matched to a gene: 13. The CDR3 protein is CASSLGSGLAGEEQYF. CDR3 in DNA: TGCGCCAGCAGCCTCGGTTCTGGCCTAGCGGGAGAGGAGCAGTACTTC.

This clonotype was seen just once. The chain employs TRBV2 and TRBJ1-3; no firm D call. V lost 7 bases and J 3 bases, leaving 7 bases between the germline ends. The CDR3 is 12 residues long. The germline CDR1 and CDR2 sequences are SNHLY and FYNNEI. In DNA form, the CDR3 reads TGTGCCAGCAATTCGTTTGGAAACACCATATATTTT. Translation gives CASNSFGNTIYF. Full variable domain (remainder filled in from reference TRBV2 and TRBJ1-3): EPEVTQTPSHQVTQMGQEVILRCVPISNHLYFYWYRQILGQKVEFLVSFYNNEISEKSEIFDDQFSVERPDGSNFTLKIRSTKLEDSAMYFCASNSFGNTIYFGEGSWLTVV.

This clonotype was counted at least ten times. The rearrangement links TRBV27 to TRBJ1-1; 8 nucleotides align to TRBD1. The CDR3 contains 15 residues. Germline values: CDR1 MNHEY, CDR2 SMNVEV (reference sequence). The ends lost 5 bases at V and 0 bases at J; junction bases unmatched: 5. The CDR3 DNA follows: TGTGCCAGCAGTCCTTGGACAGGGATGAACACTGAAGCTTTCTTT. Translated, it gives CASSPWTGMNTEAFF.

There are many counts of this clonotype. The chain has TRBV10-3 and TRBJ2-3, with 10 bases fitting TRBD2. Unmatched junction bases numbered 9, after V lost 5 bases and J lost 4 bases. Germline CDR1 is ENHRY and CDR2 is SYGVKD. The length of the CDR3 is 16 residues. The CDR3 region is CAISPRGTSAADTQYF. CDR3 nucleotides: TGTGCCATCAGTCCTAGGGGGACTAGCGCGGCAGATACGCAGTATTTT.

Notes on this clonotype: A much larger clonotype is one base distant, so this may be a read error. The genes are TRBV6-2 or TRBV6-3 and TRBJ1-2; 10 bases line up with TRBD1. Germline V lookup: CDR1 MNHEY, CDR2 SVGEGT. This CDR3 contains 16 residues. The chain's CDR3 is CASSLRTRQGANGHTF. The CDR3, as DNA: TGTGCCAGCAGCTTACGAACCCGACAGGGGGCGAATGGCCACACCTTC.

This clonotype was detected many times. V usage is TRBV19 and J usage is TRBJ1-4; 9 nucleotides line up with TRBD1. Germline V gives CDR1 LNHDA, CDR2 SQIVND (reference sequence). V gave up 6 bases and J gave up 7 bases; unmatched junction bases: 6. The CDR3 consists of 14 residues. CDR3 nucleotide sequence: TGTGCCAGTAGGACCGACAGGGGGAGTGAAAAACTGTTTTTT. This codes for CASRTDRGSEKLFF.

This clonotype turned up a few times. DNA of the CDR3: TGTGCCAGCTCACCCCGACAGGGGTTGGATGTTGAGCAGTACTTC. Its protein is CASSPRQGLDVEQYF. The chain recombines TRBV18 with TRBJ2-7, with 8 bases identical to TRBD1. The length of the CDR3 is 15 residues. The germline V gene has CDR1 KGHSH and CDR2 LQKENI. With V trimmed by 3 bases and J by 7 bases, 11 bases remained unmatched.

As to this clonotype: This may stem from a read error, because a much larger clone lies one nucleotide away. The chain is built from TRBV19 and TRBJ1-5; unclear D gene. Germline V lookup: CDR1 LNHDA, CDR2 SQIVND (reference sequence). The CDR3 extends over 16 amino acids. Deletions cut 7 bases from V and 6 bases from J, with 22 bases between. In nucleotides, the CDR3 is TGTGCCAGTAATGAGGCCGAAAACACCTTCAGTCAGCCCCAGCATTTT. Its protein is CASNEAENTFSQPQHF.

This clonotype was detected many times. This chain links TRBV28 with TRBJ2-7; D call uncertain. CDR1 is MDHEN, CDR2 SYDVKM, per germline. The length of the CDR3 is 15 residues. The V and J ends lost 5 bases and 2 bases respectively, with 16 bases between them. The CDR3 nucleotides read TGTGCCAGCAGTGTGCCGAGGCGTGTGCCCTACGAGCAGTACTTC. It specifies CASSVPRRVPYEQYF.

This clonotype came up many times. The rearrangement joins TRBV20-1 to TRBJ2-2, with 7 nucleotides matching TRBD2. CDR1 is DFQATT and CDR2 is SNEGSKA in the germline V gene (reference sequence). This CDR3 has 15 residues. V gave up 5 bases and J gave up 0 bases; unmatched junction bases: 6. CDR3 sequence reads: CSAPAGPSNTGELFF. The DNA of the CDR3 is TGCAGTGCTCCAGCGGGACCCTCGAACACCGGGGAGCTGTTTTTT.

In this sample, this clonotype turned up many times. The V gene is TRBV5-5, the J gene TRBJ2-7; D is possibly TRBD2 (6 bases). Germline V gene lookup returns CDR1 SGHKS and CDR2 YYEKEE (reference sequence). V lost 1 base and J 2 bases, leaving 19 bases between the germline ends. This CDR3 has 17 residues. CDR3 region: CASSLFPLAEGPYEQYF. For the CDR3, the DNA is TGTGCCAGCAGCTTGTTCCCCTTAGCGGAGGGGCCCTACGAGCAGTACTTC.

This rearrangement joins TRBV4-1 to TRBJ1-3, with D perhaps TRBD1 (6 bases). The V gene lost 0 bases and the J gene lost 3 bases, with 12 bases spanning the gap. This CDR3 contains 16 residues. Germline V gene data show CDR1 as MGHRA and CDR2 as YSYEKL. In DNA form, the CDR3 reads TGCGCCAGCAGCCAAGAGCCGGGGGCGCGTGGAAACACCATATATTTT. This translates into CASSQEPGARGNTIYF.

At least ten counts were recorded for this clonotype. This chain joins TRBV18 and TRBJ1-1; TRBD1 agrees at 11 bases. Germline-derived CDR1 and CDR2 are KGHSH and LQKENI. The V gene end was trimmed by 5 bases and the J gene end by 8 bases; junction bases not matched to a gene: 4. The CDR3 contains 13 residues. The CDR3 region has the DNA TGTGCCAGCTCAGCCGGGACAGGGGGGGAAGCTTTCTTT. This gives the protein CASSAGTGGEAFF.

This clonotype was seen many times. The rearrangement uses TRBV12-3 or TRBV12-4 and TRBJ2-5; 9 bases are shared with TRBD2. Unmatched junction bases numbered 5, after V lost 3 bases and J lost 0 bases. The CDR3 extends over 16 amino acids. CDR3 DNA sequence: TGTGCCAGCAGTTTGCAGGCTAGCGGGAACCAAGAGACCCAGTACTTC. It translates to CASSLQASGNQETQYF.

At least ten counts were recorded for this clonotype. The rearrangement joins TRBV29-1 to TRBJ1-1; D is uncertain. The V gene lost 5 bases and the J gene lost 6 bases, with 13 bases spanning the gap. This CDR3 has 12 amino acids. Germline CDR1 reads SQVTM; CDR2 reads ANQGSEA. The CDR3 region is CSVMRSGSEAFF. As DNA, the CDR3 is TGCAGCGTTATGAGGTCTGGATCTGAAGCTTTCTTT.

In its sample, this clonotype was seen a few times. The chain combines TRBV12-3 or TRBV12-4 with TRBJ1-3; unclear D gene. The V end was cut by 0 bases, the J end by 2 bases, with 8 bases between. This CDR3 is built from 15 residues. The CDR3 DNA follows: TGTGCCAGCAGTTTAGCCCCTCAAGCTGGAAACACCATATATTTT. This sequence encodes CASSLAPQAGNTIYF.

This clonotype has ten or more counts. This rearrangement joins TRBV12-3 or TRBV12-4 to TRBJ1-2, with D unresolved. V was shortened by 7 bases and J by 3 bases, with 21 bases between the two germline ends. The length of the CDR3 is 16 residues. The CDR3 sequence is CASKTAPWPRDYGYTF. In DNA, the CDR3 is TGTGCCAGCAAAACCGCCCCTTGGCCGAGGGACTATGGCTACACCTTC.

V and J are TRBV18 and TRBJ2-5, with D possibly TRBD1 on 6 matching bases. The V and J ends lost 3 bases and 2 bases respectively, with 25 bases between them. Germline values: CDR1 KGHSH, CDR2 LQKENI. The CDR3 covers 19 residues. As DNA, the CDR3 is TGTGCCAGCTCACCTACCAGGGGTCTGAGGTCCGGGATTCAAGAGACCCAGTACTTC. Amino acid sequence: CASSPTRGLRSGIQETQYF.

This clonotype was counted ten times or more. V and J are TRBV7-2 and TRBJ2-1; D is perhaps TRBD2 (6 bases). The germline CDR1 and CDR2 sequences are SGHTA and FQGNSA. CDR3 length: 15 residues. V dropped 1 base and J dropped 3 bases, with 10 bases sitting between them. The DNA for the CDR3 is TGTGCCAGCAGCTTAGAACTAGCAGACTACAATGAGCAGTTCTTC. This encodes CASSLELADYNEQFF.

The chain links TRBV5-1 to TRBJ1-1, with 8 nucleotides matching TRBD1. The V segment lost 4 bases and the J segment 0 bases; nucleotides outside the gene matches: 5. Germline-derived CDR1 and CDR2 are SGHRS and YFSETQ. This CDR3 is built from 15 residues. The CDR3 reads CASSPGQGMNTEAFF. The CDR3 DNA reads as TGCGCCAGCAGCCCCGGACAGGGTATGAACACTGAAGCTTTCTTT.

This clonotype was seen repeatedly, ten times or more. V is TRBV5-6 and J is TRBJ1-1, with D hard to call. V lost 0 bases and J lost 4, with 13 bases in between. Looked up from germline, CDR1 is SGHDT and CDR2 is YYEEEE. The CDR3 length is 15 residues. CDR3 protein: CASSLDSGLITEAFF. DNA of the CDR3: TGTGCCAGCAGCTTGGACAGCGGGCTGATCACTGAAGCTTTCTTT.